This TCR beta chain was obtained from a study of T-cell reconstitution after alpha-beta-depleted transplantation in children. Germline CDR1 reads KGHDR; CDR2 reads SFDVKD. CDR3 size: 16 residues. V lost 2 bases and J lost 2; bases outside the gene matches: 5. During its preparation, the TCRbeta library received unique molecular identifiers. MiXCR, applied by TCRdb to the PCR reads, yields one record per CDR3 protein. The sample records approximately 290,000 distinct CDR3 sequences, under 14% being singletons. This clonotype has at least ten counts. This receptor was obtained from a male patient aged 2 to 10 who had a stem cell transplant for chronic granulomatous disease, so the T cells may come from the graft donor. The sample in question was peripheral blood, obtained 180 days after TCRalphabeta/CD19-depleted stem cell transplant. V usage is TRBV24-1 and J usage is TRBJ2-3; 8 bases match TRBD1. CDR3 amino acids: CATSDYTGGITDTQYF. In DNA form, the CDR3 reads TGTGCCACCAGTGATTACACAGGGGGTATCACAGATACGCAGTATTTT.